The rows below give T cell receptor beta chains drawn from one sample of a study of blood T cell repertoires in COVID-19. Repertoires were generated with immunoSEQ multiplex PCR, while TCRdb's copy carries only in-frame clones and drops some. Seen here are about 220,000 clones, about 85% observed once, and the top ten hold approximately 2.6%. Source material: peripheral blood. These receptors were obtained from a man aged 50 to 60 who had recovered from COVID-19. Both conserved end residues are part of each CDR3. The D gene is left open where the match is weak. Expanded clones get a size class; other rows say once, few or many, or leave the size out.

v_call	j_call	d_call	cdr3_length	clone_size	cdr3_nt	cdr3_aa
TRBV2	TRBJ1-5	-	14	once	TGTGCCAGCAGTGAAATCCTTCTGAATCAGCCCCAGCATTTT	CASSEILLNQPQHF
TRBV7-9	TRBJ2-5	TRBD1	17	-	TGTGCCAGCAGCACCTACCGGACAGGTTGGGGTCAAGAGACCCAGTACTTC	CASSTYRTGWGQETQYF
TRBV10-2	TRBJ1-2	TRBD1	14	-	TGCGCCAGCAGGGGGACAGGGCTCAGAGGAGGCTACACCTTC	CASRGTGLRGGYTF
TRBV28	TRBJ1-5	TRBD1	17	-	TGTGCCAGCAGACCATTCAAATACAGGGGCCTTAATCAGCCCCAGCATTTT	CASRPFKYRGLNQPQHF
TRBV28	TRBJ2-1	-	12	-	TGTGCCAGCAGTTTATTGACGGGGGAGCAGTTCTTC	CASSLLTGEQFF
TRBV7-9	TRBJ2-5	TRBD1	12	-	TGTGCCAGTGGGACAGGGAGTAAGACCCAGTACTTC	CASGTGSKTQYF
TRBV9	TRBJ2-7	TRBD2	15	-	TGTGCCAGCAGCGTAGGAACTAGCGGGGCCTACGAGCAGTACTTC	CASSVGTSGAYEQYF
TRBV29-1	TRBJ2-4	-	13	-	TGCAGCGTTTTAACAGGATACAAAAACATTCAGTACTTC	CSVLTGYKNIQYF
TRBV7-2	TRBJ1-5	-	14	-	TGTGCCAGCAGCTTAGGATCGGGTAATCAGCCCCAGCATTTT	CASSLGSGNQPQHF
TRBV4-1	TRBJ2-2	-	16	-	TGCGCCAGCAGCCACTCTAGCTCGGGGGGCGCCGGGGAGCTGTTTTTT	CASSHSSSGGAGELFF
TRBV3-1/TRBV3-2	TRBJ1-2	TRBD1	14	-	TGTGCCAGCAGCCGCACAGGGGGGAGCTATGGCTACACCTTC	CASSRTGGSYGYTF
TRBV7-6	TRBJ2-5	TRBD2	15	once	TGTGCCAGCAGCTTATTATCGCCCGGGAGGGAGACCCAGTACTTC	CASSLLSPGRETQYF
TRBV7-2	TRBJ2-5	-	14	-	TGTGCCAGCAGCTTAGCAGGGGGTGTAGAGACCCAGTACTTC	CASSLAGGVETQYF
TRBV18	TRBJ2-5	-	13	once	TGTGCCAGCTCGCCCGGGTTAGGAGAGACCCAGTACTTC	CASSPGLGETQYF
TRBV28	TRBJ1-4	-	15	-	TGTGCCAGCAGTTCTCGCAGGGAGGCAATTGCGAAACTGTTTTTT	CASSSRREAIAKLFF
TRBV27	TRBJ2-3	-	17	-	TGTGCCAGCAGCCCCAAGGGGGGGAGGGTGAGCACAGATACGCAGTATTTT	CASSPKGGRVSTDTQYF
TRBV19	TRBJ2-7	-	13	-	TGTGCCAGTAGCGCAGGGATCTCCTACGAGCAGTACTTC	CASSAGISYEQYF
TRBV4-2	TRBJ2-7	-	14	-	TGTGCCAGCAGCCGCGGGACTCGCGGACGCGAGCAGTACTTC	CASSRGTRGREQYF
TRBV6-5	TRBJ1-5	-	14	-	TGTGCCAGCAGTTACTCCCCGGGGAGTCAGCCCCAGCATTTT	CASSYSPGSQPQHF
TRBV5-1	TRBJ2-5	-	11	-	TGCGCCAGCAACCTCAGGGAGACCCAGTACTTC	CASNLRETQYF
TRBV10-3	TRBJ1-1	-	15	few	TGTGCCACCCGGGGGGCCATGACAGGCAACACTGAAGCTTTCTTT	CATRGAMTGNTEAFF
TRBV6-5	TRBJ1-1	-	13	few	TGTGCCAGCAGTTACGTCCGGTACACTGAAGCTTTCTTT	CASSYVRYTEAFF
TRBV18	TRBJ2-2	TRBD2	17	-	TGTGCCAGCTCACCACCGGGACTAGCGGGAGTCGTCGGGGAGCTGTTTTTT	CASSPPGLAGVVGELFF
TRBV2	TRBJ2-1	TRBD2	17	once	TGTGCCAGCAGTGAGCGACTAGCGGGAGTATCGACGGATGAGCAGTTCTTC	CASSERLAGVSTDEQFF
TRBV15	TRBJ2-5	-	16	-	TGTGCCACCAGCAAAAACGGGGGGCTAGCCCAAGAGACCCAGTACTTC	CATSKNGGLAQETQYF
TRBV20-1	TRBJ1-1	-	11	-	TGCAGTGCCTTCGTAAACACTGAAGCTTTCTTT	CSAFVNTEAFF
TRBV7-9	TRBJ1-1	TRBD1	14	-	TGTGCCAGCACCCCGGGACAGACGAACACTGAAGCTTTCTTT	CASTPGQTNTEAFF
TRBV5-1	TRBJ2-5	-	19	once	TGCGCCAGCAGCCCCTTATCTGGGGGGGGCGGGAGTGGCAAAGAGACCCAGTACTTC	CASSPLSGGGGSGKETQYF
TRBV6-6	TRBJ1-5	-	15	few	TGTGCCACCTCCGGCCCGGGGAATCGGGATCAGCCCCAGCATTTT	CATSGPGNRDQPQHF
TRBV6-1	TRBJ2-7	TRBD1	15	-	TGTGCCAGCAGTGAAGGGACAGGACGGTTCTACGAGCAGTACTTC	CASSEGTGRFYEQYF
TRBV7-2	TRBJ1-2	-	16	few	TGTGCCAGCAGCTTAACCCCACAGGGCGGAACCTATGGCTACACCTTC	CASSLTPQGGTYGYTF
TRBV6-5	TRBJ1-5	TRBD1	14	-	TGTGCCAGCAGATACCGGGACAGCGATCAGCCCCAGCATTTT	CASRYRDSDQPQHF
TRBV28	TRBJ2-7	TRBD1	15	-	TGTGCCAGCAGCATAAAGACAGGGGGGTACTACGAGCAGTACTTC	CASSIKTGGYYEQYF
TRBV30	TRBJ2-7	TRBD2	15	-	TGTGCCTGGAGGGTGAATAGCGGGAGTGAGTACGAGCAGTACTTC	CAWRVNSGSEYEQYF
TRBV2	TRBJ1-6	TRBD1	14	-	TGTGCCAGCCAGACAGGGATTAATAATTCACCCCTCCACTTT	CASQTGINNSPLHF
TRBV12-3/TRBV12-4	TRBJ1-1	-	13	once	TGTGCCAGCAGTTTGGGGGCGAACACTGAAGCTTTCTTT	CASSLGANTEAFF
TRBV7-6	TRBJ2-2	TRBD2	14	few	TGTGCCAGCAGCTTAACGGGAGGGCCCGGGGAGCTGTTTTTT	CASSLTGGPGELFF
TRBV25-1	TRBJ2-1	TRBD2	15	-	TGTGCCAGCACTGTAGCGGGAGGGCTCTACAATGAGCAGTTCTTC	CASTVAGGLYNEQFF
TRBV18	TRBJ2-5	TRBD1	14	-	TGTGCCAGCTCACCAGGGACAGGGGGAGAGACCCAGTACTTC	CASSPGTGGETQYF
TRBV5-4	TRBJ2-1	-	15	-	TGTGCCAGCAGCTCCGTTGGTCGGGGAAACAATGAGCAGTTCTTC	CASSSVGRGNNEQFF
TRBV19	TRBJ1-3	-	15	-	TGTGCCAGTACCCCGGGTTCTTGGACTGGAAACACCATATATTTT	CASTPGSWTGNTIYF
TRBV7-9	TRBJ1-3	TRBD1	16	once	TGTGCCAGCAGCTTCAGGGGGGTCTCCTCTGGAAACACCATATATTTT	CASSFRGVSSGNTIYF
TRBV7-8	TRBJ2-7	TRBD2	13	-	TGTGCCAGCAGCTTAGCTCAGACTAGCGGGAAGTACTTC	CASSLAQTSGKYF
TRBV28	TRBJ1-3	TRBD1	20	once	TGTGCCAGCAGTGGGCACACTCCGGGACAGGGGGACGGGAGTGGAAACACCATATATTTT	CASSGHTPGQGDGSGNTIYF
TRBV29-1	TRBJ2-3	-	14	-	TGCAGCGAAGGGGGACCTCCCACCACAGATACGCAGTATTTT	CSEGGPPTTDTQYF
TRBV5-1	TRBJ2-4	-	14	once	TGCGCCAGCAGCTTGTTATACGGGCAGGGTACTCAGTACTTC	CASSLLYGQGTQYF
TRBV21-1	TRBJ2-7	-	14	few	TGTGCCAGCATTCGACTAGCGGGCCCCTACGAGCAGTACTTC	CASIRLAGPYEQYF
TRBV30	TRBJ1-2	-	12	once	TGTGCCTGGACAGGGATAGGCTATGGCTACACCTTC	CAWTGIGYGYTF
TRBV19	TRBJ1-3	-	14	once	TGTGCCAGTAGTCCGCGAAACTCTGGAAACACCATATATTTT	CASSPRNSGNTIYF
TRBV3-1/TRBV3-2	TRBJ1-2	-	15	-	TGTGCCAGCAGCCAAGGGGTGGAGAGGAACTATGGCTACACCTTC	CASSQGVERNYGYTF
TRBV4-1	TRBJ2-5	-	15	-	TGCGCCAGCAGCCAAGAGGTCCGGGTACGGGAGACCCAGTACTTC	CASSQEVRVRETQYF
TRBV24-1	TRBJ2-5	-	14	-	TGTGCCACCAGTAACGACAGGTTCCAAGAGACCCAGTACTTC	CATSNDRFQETQYF